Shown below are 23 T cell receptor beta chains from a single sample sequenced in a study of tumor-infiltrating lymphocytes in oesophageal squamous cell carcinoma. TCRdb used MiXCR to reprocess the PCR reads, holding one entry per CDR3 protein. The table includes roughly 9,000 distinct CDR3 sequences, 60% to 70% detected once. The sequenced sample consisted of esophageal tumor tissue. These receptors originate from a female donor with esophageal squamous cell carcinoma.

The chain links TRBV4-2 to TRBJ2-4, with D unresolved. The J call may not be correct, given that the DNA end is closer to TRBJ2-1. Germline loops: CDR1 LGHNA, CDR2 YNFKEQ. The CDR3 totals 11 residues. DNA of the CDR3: TGTGCCAGCAGCCCCCGCGTTGAGCAGTTCTTC. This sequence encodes CASSPRVEQFF.

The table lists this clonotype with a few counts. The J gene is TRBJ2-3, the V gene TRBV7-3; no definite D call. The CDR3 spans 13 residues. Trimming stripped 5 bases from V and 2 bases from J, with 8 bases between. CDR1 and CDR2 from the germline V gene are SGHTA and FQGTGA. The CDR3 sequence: CASSPKPTDTQYF. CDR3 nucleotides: TGTGCCAGCAGCCCCAAGCCCACAGATACGCAGTATTTT.

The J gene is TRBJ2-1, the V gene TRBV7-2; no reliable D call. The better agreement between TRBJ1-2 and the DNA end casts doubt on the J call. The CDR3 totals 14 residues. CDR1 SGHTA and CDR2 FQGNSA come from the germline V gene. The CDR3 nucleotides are TGTGCCAGCAGCTCCGACTATACGATAGCGGGCTACACCTTC. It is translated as CASSSDYTIAGYTF.

CDR3 in amino acids: CASSLGGTSGRHYNEQFF. The CDR3 region has the DNA TGTGCCAGCAGTTTAGGGGGAACTAGCGGGAGGCACTACAATGAGCAGTTCTTC. The chain is built from TRBV28 and TRBJ2-5, with TRBD2 matching 12 bases. The J call may be wrong; the DNA end is better matched by TRBJ2-1. The CDR3 extends over 18 amino acids. Germline V gene sequence: CDR1 MDHEN, CDR2 SYDVKM.

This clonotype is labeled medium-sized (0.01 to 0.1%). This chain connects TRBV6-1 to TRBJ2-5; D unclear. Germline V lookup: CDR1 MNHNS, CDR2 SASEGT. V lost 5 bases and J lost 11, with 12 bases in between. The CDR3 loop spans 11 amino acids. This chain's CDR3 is CASSYYNEQYF. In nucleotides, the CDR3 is TGTGCCAGCAGTTATTACAATGAGCAGTACTTC.

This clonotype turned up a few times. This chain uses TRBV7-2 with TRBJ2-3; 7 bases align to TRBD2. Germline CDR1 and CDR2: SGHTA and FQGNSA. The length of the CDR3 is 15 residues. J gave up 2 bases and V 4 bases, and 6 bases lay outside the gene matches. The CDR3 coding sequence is TGTGCCAGCAGCTCCCGACTAGCATTCACAGATACGCAGTATTTT. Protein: CASSSRLAFTDTQYF.

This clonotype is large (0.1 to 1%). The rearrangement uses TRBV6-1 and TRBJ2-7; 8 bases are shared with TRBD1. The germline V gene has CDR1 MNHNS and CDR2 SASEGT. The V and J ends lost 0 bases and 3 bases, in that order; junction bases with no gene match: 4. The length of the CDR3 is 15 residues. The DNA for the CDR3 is TGTGCCAGCAGTGAAGCCAGGGGGCGCAACTACGAGCAGTACTTC. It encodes CASSEARGRNYEQYF.

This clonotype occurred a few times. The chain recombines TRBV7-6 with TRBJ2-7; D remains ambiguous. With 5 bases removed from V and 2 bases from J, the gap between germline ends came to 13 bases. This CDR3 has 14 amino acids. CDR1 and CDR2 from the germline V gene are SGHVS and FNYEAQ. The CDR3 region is CASSQRSSTYEQYF. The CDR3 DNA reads TGTGCCAGCAGCCAAAGGTCGTCAACCTACGAGCAGTACTTC.

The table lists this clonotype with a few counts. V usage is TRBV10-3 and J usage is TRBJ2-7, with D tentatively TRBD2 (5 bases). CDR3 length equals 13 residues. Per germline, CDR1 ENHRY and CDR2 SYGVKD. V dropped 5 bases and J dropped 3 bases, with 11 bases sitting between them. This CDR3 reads CAISPSTSYEQYF. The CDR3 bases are TGTGCCATCAGTCCTTCAACTAGCTACGAGCAGTACTTC.

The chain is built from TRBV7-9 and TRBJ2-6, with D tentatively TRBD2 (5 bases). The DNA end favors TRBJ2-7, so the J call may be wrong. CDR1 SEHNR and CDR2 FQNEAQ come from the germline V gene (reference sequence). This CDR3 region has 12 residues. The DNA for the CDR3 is TGTGCCAGCAGCGCGGACTGGGCGGAGCAGTACTTC. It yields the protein CASSADWAEQYF.

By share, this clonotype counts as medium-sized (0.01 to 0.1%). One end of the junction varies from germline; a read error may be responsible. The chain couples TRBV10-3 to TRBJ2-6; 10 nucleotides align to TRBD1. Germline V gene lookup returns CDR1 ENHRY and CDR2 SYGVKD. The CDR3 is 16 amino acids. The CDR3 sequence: CAAGGDRGRGNSPLHF. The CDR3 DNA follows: TGTGCCGCCGGAGGGGACAGGGGTCGGGGTAATTCACCCCTCCACTTC.

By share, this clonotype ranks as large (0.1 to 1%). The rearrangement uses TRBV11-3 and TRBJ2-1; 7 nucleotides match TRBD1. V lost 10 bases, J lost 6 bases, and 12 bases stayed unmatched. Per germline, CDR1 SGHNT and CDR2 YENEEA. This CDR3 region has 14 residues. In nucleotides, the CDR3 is TGTGCCACTAACCGGGACAGCGTGGTCAATGAGCAGTTCTTC. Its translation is CATNRDSVVNEQFF.

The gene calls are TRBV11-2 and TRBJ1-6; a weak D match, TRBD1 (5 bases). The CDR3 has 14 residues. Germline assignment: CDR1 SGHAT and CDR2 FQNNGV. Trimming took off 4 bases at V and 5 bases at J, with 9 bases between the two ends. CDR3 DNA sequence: TGTGCCAGCAGCTGGACGGACAATAATTCACCCCTCCACTTT. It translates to CASSWTDNNSPLHF.

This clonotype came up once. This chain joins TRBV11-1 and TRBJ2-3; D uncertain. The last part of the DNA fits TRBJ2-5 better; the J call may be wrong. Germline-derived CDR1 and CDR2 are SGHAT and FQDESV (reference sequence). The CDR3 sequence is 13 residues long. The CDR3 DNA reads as TGTGCCAGCAGCTTTCGGCAGCAAGAGACCCAGTACTTC. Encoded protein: CASSFRQQETQYF.

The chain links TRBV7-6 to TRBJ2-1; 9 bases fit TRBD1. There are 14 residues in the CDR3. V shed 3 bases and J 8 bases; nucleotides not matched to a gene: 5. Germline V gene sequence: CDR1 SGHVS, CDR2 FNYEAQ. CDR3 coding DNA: TGTGCCAGCAGCTTGGGGACAGGGATCCATGAGCAGTTCTTC. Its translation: CASSLGTGIHEQFF.

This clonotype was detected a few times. The CDR3 loop reads CASSLVHRGGETQYF. CDR3 sequence (DNA): TGTGCCAGCAGCTTAGTTCACAGGGGGGGAGAGACCCAGTACTTC. The chain carries TRBV7-2 and TRBJ2-5; D is perhaps TRBD1 (8 bases). Germline CDR1 SGHTA, CDR2 FQGNSA. The CDR3 contains 15 residues. The V end was cut by 1 base, the J end by 4 bases, with 13 bases between. Full variable domain (remainder filled in from reference TRBV7-2 and TRBJ2-5): GAGVSQSPSNKVTEKGKDVELRCDPISGHTALYWYRQSLGQGLEFLIYFQGNSAPDKSGLPSDRFSAERTGGSVSTLTIQRTQQEDSAVYLCASSLVHRGGETQYFGPGTRLLVL.

CDR3 sequence: CASSSRPPGKREQFF. The CDR3 bases are TGTGCCAGCAGCTCCAGACCACCAGGGAAGCGCGAGCAGTTCTTC. The chain couples TRBV7-2 to TRBJ2-5, with D possibly being TRBD1 (5 bases). The J call is in doubt because the DNA end fits TRBJ2-1 better. The CDR3 totals 15 residues. Germline V lookup: CDR1 SGHTA, CDR2 FQGNSA.

The CDR3 DNA sequence: TGTGCCAGCAGCTTGGGACAGGGTTCCTACAATGAGCAGTTCTTC. It translates to CASSLGQGSYNEQFF. This sequence joins TRBV7-2 and TRBJ2-1; 9 nucleotides line up with TRBD1. The germline V gene has CDR1 SGHTA and CDR2 FQGNSA. The CDR3 sequence is 15 residues long. V dropped 3 bases and J dropped 1; count of bases not matched to a gene: 1.

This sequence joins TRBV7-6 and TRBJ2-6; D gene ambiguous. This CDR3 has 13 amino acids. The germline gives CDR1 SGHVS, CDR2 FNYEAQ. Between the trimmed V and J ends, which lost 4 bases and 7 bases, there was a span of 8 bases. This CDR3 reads CASSSMAANVLTF. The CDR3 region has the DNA TGTGCCAGCAGCTCGATGGCAGCCAACGTCCTGACTTTC.

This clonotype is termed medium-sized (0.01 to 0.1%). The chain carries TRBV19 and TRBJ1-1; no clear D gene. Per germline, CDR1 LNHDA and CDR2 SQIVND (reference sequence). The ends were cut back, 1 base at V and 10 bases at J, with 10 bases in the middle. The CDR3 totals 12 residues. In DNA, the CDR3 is TGTGCCAGTAGTATAGGGGTGGGAAGAGCTTTCTTT. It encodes CASSIGVGRAFF.

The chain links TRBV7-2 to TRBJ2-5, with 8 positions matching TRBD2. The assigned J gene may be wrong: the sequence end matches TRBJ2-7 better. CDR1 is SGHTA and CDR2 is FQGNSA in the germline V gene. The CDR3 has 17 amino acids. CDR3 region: CASSLAAGWGLGFEQYF. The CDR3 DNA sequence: TGTGCCAGCAGCTTAGCCGCAGGTTGGGGACTAGGGTTCGAGCAGTACTTC.

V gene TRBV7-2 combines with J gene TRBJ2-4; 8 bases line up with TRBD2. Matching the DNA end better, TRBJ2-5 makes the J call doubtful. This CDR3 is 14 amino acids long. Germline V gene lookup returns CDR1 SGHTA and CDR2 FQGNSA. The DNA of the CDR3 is TGTGCCAGCAGCTCGAGCGGGAGAGGTGAGACCCAGTACTTC. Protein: CASSSSGRGETQYF.

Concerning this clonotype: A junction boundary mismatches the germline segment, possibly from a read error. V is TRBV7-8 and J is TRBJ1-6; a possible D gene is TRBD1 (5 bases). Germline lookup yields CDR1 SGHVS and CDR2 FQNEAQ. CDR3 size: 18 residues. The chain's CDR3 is CASSLAMWGRSYNSPLHF. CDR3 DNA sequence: TGTGCCAGCAGCTTAGCGATGTGGGGACGCTCCTATAATTCACCCCTCCACTTC.